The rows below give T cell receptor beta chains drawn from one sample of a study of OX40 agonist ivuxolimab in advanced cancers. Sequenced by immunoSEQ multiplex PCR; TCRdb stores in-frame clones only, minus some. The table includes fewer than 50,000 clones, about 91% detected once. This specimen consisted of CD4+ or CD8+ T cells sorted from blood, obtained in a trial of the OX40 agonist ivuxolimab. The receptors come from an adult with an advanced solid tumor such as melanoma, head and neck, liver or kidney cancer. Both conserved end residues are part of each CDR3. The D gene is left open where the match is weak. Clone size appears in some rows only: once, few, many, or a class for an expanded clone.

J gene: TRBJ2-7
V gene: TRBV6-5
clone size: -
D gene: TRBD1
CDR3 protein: CASSPGQTFYEQYF
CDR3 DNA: TGTGCCAGCAGCCCGGGACAGACCTTTTACGAGCAGTACTTC

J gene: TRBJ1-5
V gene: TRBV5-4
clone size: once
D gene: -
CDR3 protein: CASSIQGGSQPQHF
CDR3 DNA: TGTGCCAGCAGCATACAAGGTGGGAGTCAGCCCCAGCATTTT

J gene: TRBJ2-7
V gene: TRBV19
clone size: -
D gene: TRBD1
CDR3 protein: CASSLDRTYEQYF
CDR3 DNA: TGTGCCAGTAGTTTGGACAGGACCTACGAGCAGTACTTC

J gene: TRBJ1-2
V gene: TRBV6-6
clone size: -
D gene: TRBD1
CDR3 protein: CASSVSPTGDGYTF
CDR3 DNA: TGTGCCAGCAGCGTTAGTCCGACAGGGGACGGCTACACCTTC

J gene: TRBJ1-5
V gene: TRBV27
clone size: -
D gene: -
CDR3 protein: CASSPSGTNQPQHF
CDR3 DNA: TGTGCCAGCAGTCCGTCAGGAACCAATCAGCCCCAGCATTTT

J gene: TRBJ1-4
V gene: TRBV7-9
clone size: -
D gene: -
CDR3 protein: CASSDSATNEKLFF
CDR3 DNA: TGTGCCAGCAGCGACAGTGCAACTAATGAAAAACTGTTTTTT

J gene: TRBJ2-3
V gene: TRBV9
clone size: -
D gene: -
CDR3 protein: CASSALGTDTQYF
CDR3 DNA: TGTGCCAGCAGCGCCCTAGGAACAGATACGCAGTATTTT

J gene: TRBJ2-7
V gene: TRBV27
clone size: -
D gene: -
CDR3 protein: CASTQTGVREQYF
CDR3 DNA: TGTGCCAGCACCCAGACAGGAGTACGCGAGCAGTACTTC

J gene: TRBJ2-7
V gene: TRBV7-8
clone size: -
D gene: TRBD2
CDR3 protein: CASSSGTSGISPYEQYF
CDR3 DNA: TGTGCCAGCAGCTCCGGGACTAGCGGGATCTCCCCCTACGAGCAGTACTTC

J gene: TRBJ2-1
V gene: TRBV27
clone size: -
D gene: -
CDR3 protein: CASRLGVSYNEQFF
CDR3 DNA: TGTGCCAGCAGGTTGGGAGTGAGTTACAATGAGCAGTTCTTC

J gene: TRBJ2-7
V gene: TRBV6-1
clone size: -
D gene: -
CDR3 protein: CASSEVRTDVKEEYF
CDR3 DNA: TGTGCCAGCAGTGAAGTGAGGACGGACGTCAAGGAGGAGTACTTC

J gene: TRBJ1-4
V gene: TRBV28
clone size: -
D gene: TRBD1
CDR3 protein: CASSLFLQGFTNEKLFF
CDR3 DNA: TGTGCCAGCAGTTTATTTCTACAGGGGTTCACTAATGAAAAACTGTTTTTT

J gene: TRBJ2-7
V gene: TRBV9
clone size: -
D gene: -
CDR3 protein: CASSVVGEPAYEQYF
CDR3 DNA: TGTGCCAGCAGCGTAGTGGGGGAGCCAGCCTACGAGCAGTACTTC

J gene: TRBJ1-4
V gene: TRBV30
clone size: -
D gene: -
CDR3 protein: CACLWAENEKLFF
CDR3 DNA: TGTGCCTGTTTATGGGCGGAGAATGAAAAACTGTTTTTT

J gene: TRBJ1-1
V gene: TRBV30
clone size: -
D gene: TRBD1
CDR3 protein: CAWSDDRDMNTEAFF
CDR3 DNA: TGTGCCTGGAGTGACGACAGGGACATGAACACTGAAGCTTTCTTT

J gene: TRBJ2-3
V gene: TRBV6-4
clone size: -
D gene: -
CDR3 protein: CASSDDSSGHTDTQYF
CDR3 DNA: TGTGCCAGCAGTGACGACTCCAGCGGGCACACAGATACGCAGTATTTT

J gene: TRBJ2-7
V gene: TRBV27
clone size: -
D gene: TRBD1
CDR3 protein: CASSAGQGGYEQYF
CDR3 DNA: TGTGCCAGCAGTGCTGGACAGGGGGGCTACGAGCAGTACTTC

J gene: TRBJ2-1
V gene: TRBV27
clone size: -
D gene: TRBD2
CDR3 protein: CASTASGSGNEQFF
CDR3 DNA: TGTGCCAGCACCGCTAGCGGGAGTGGCAATGAGCAGTTCTTC